This record covers a single TCR beta chain. Antigen: not known. The data derive from a study of T cells in localized non-small cell lung cancer. Findings and caveats of the study: Adjacent lung held a median roughly 50 of the top 100 tumor clones. Adjacent uninvolved lung had the highest clonality, suggesting focused antigen responses. Heterogeneity stays possible, as sequencing covered only one tumor region. Elevated blood T cell density was associated with longer overall survival.

The CDR3 sequence is 14 residues long. Germline trimming cut 5 bases from V and 10 bases from J; bases unmatched to any gene: 8. Per the germline V gene, CDR1 is SQVTM and CDR2 is ANQGSEA. The assay was immunoSEQ multiplex PCR, and TCRdb's table has in-frame clones only and misses some. The profile shows roughly 33,000 clones, 88% of them singletons. The clonotype was recovered from a woman aged 35 to 75 with stage I lung adenocarcinoma. V usage is TRBV29-1 and J usage is TRBJ2-3; 14 bases are a match to TRBD2. This material consisted of peripheral blood, taken before any cancer treatment. The CDR3 region has the DNA TGCAGCGTTTTGACTAGCGGGGGGGCCAGGGCGCAGTATTTT. Encoded protein: CSVLTSGGARAQYF.